This is a list of T cell receptor beta chains from one sample in a study of shared T cell receptors in the human thymus. TCRdb's copy holds only in-frame clones and misses some; the assay was immunoSEQ multiplex PCR. This sample has hundreds of thousands of clones, with around 87% found just once. These data are also associated with another study on human thymus T cells.

The source material was thymocytes. Source of these receptors: a boy younger than two with a congenital heart defect. CDR3s include the opening cysteine and the closing phenylalanine or tryptophan. Each record gives: clone size, D gene, V gene, J gene, CDR3 protein, CDR3 DNA. D genes are given only for firm matches. Clone size is given for some rows only: seen once, a few or many times, or a class if the clone is expanded.

clone size: NA
D gene: NA
V gene: TRBV4-3
J gene: TRBJ2-1
CDR3 protein: CASSQVATSSYNEQFF
CDR3 DNA: TGCGCCAGCAGCCAAGTAGCGACGAGCTCCTACAATGAGCAGTTCTTC

clone size: NA
D gene: TRBD1
V gene: TRBV28
J gene: TRBJ1-4
CDR3 protein: CASRDRGPDNEKLFF
CDR3 DNA: TGTGCCAGCAGGGACAGGGGGCCGGATAATGAAAAACTGTTTTTT

clone size: NA
D gene: NA
V gene: TRBV5-8
J gene: TRBJ2-1
CDR3 protein: CASSRGVWFF
CDR3 DNA: TGTGCCAGCAGCCGCGGGGTCTGGTTCTTC

clone size: NA
D gene: TRBD2
V gene: TRBV6-5
J gene: TRBJ2-3
CDR3 protein: CASSRLAGGLGQYF
CDR3 DNA: TGTGCCAGCAGCAGATTAGCGGGGGGGCTGGGGCAGTATTTT

clone size: NA
D gene: NA
V gene: TRBV5-4
J gene: TRBJ2-1
CDR3 protein: CASSLSPIYNEQFF
CDR3 DNA: TGTGCCAGCAGCCTCTCTCCTATCTACAATGAGCAGTTCTTC

clone size: once
D gene: TRBD2
V gene: TRBV28
J gene: TRBJ2-7
CDR3 protein: CASSQFMGGGEQYF
CDR3 DNA: TGTGCCAGCAGTCAATTCATGGGGGGGGGCGAGCAGTACTTC

clone size: NA
D gene: TRBD1
V gene: TRBV9
J gene: TRBJ1-4
CDR3 protein: CASSVRTGIGEKLFF
CDR3 DNA: TGTGCCAGCAGCGTCCGGACAGGGATAGGTGAAAAACTGTTTTTT

clone size: NA
D gene: TRBD1
V gene: TRBV28
J gene: TRBJ1-3
CDR3 protein: CASSLLEGAYSGNTIYF
CDR3 DNA: TGTGCCAGCAGTTTATTGGAGGGGGCCTACTCTGGAAACACCATATATTTT

clone size: NA
D gene: TRBD1
V gene: TRBV27
J gene: TRBJ1-2
CDR3 protein: CASRGQGSYGYTF
CDR3 DNA: TGTGCCAGCAGAGGACAGGGAAGCTATGGCTACACCTTC

clone size: NA
D gene: NA
V gene: TRBV7-6
J gene: TRBJ2-3
CDR3 protein: CASSPQRSDTQYF
CDR3 DNA: TGTGCCAGCAGCCCCCAGCGGTCAGATACGCAGTATTTT

clone size: NA
D gene: NA
V gene: TRBV6-5
J gene: TRBJ2-1
CDR3 protein: CASSYSSDLGYNEQFF
CDR3 DNA: TGTGCCAGCAGTTACTCTAGCGACTTAGGATACAATGAGCAGTTCTTC

clone size: NA
D gene: NA
V gene: TRBV11-2
J gene: TRBJ2-1
CDR3 protein: CASSLEGAILEQFF
CDR3 DNA: TGTGCCAGCAGCTTAGAGGGAGCTATACTAGAGCAGTTCTTC

clone size: NA
D gene: TRBD1
V gene: TRBV4-2
J gene: TRBJ1-3
CDR3 protein: CASSQDRGTGNTIYF
CDR3 DNA: TGTGCCAGCAGCCAAGACAGGGGGACTGGAAACACCATATATTTT

clone size: NA
D gene: TRBD1
V gene: TRBV28
J gene: TRBJ1-2
CDR3 protein: CASSSSETGVAYGYTF
CDR3 DNA: TGTGCCAGCAGTAGCTCGGAGACAGGGGTTGCCTATGGCTACACCTTC

clone size: NA
D gene: NA
V gene: TRBV21-1
J gene: TRBJ2-1
CDR3 protein: CASSSSVGVDEQFF
CDR3 DNA: TGTGCCAGCAGCTCCTCAGTAGGGGTCGATGAGCAGTTCTTC